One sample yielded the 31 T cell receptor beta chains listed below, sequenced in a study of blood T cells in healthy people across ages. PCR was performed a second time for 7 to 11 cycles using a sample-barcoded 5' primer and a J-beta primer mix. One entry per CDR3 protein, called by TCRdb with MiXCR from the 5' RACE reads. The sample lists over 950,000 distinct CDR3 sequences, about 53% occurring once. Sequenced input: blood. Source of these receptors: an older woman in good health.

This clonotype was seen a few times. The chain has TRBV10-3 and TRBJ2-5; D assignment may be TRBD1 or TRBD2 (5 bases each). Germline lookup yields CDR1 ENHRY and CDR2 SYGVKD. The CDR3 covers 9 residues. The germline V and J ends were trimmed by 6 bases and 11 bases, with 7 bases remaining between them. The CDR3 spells CAIRGPQYF. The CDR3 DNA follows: TGTGCCATCAGGGGACCGCAGTACTTC.

The CDR3 sequence: CASSPSWGARPYGYTF. CDR3 bases: TGTGCCAGCAGTCCCTCCTGGGGGGCCCGTCCGTATGGCTACACCTTC. This chain links TRBV12-3 or TRBV12-4 with TRBJ1-2; a weak D match, TRBD1 (6 bases). The CDR3 length is 16 residues. Between the trimmed V and J ends, which lost 5 bases and 5 bases, there was a span of 21 bases.

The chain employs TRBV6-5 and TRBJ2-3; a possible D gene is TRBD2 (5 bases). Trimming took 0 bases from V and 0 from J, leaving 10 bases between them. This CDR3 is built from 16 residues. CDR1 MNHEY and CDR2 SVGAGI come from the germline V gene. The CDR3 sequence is CASSYSASFSTDTQYF. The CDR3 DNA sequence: TGTGCCAGCAGTTACTCAGCTAGCTTCAGCACAGATACGCAGTATTTT.

CDR3 DNA sequence: TGCAGTGCTAGTCTAGCGGGAGCACGGTCCCGAGAGACCCAGTACTTC. This encodes CSASLAGARSRETQYF. The V and J genes are TRBV20-1 and TRBJ2-5; TRBD2 matches at 10 bases. After removal of 3 bases from V and 4 bases from J, the junction contained 11 bases not matched to a gene. The length of the CDR3 is 16 residues. The germline V gene has CDR1 DFQATT and CDR2 SNEGSKA (reference sequence).

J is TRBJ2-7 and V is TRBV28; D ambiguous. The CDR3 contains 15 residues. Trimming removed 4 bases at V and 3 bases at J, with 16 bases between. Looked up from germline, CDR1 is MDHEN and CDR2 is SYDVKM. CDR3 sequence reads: CASSSLDAQDYEQYF. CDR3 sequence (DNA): TGTGCCAGCAGTTCCCTGGACGCTCAGGACTACGAGCAGTACTTC.

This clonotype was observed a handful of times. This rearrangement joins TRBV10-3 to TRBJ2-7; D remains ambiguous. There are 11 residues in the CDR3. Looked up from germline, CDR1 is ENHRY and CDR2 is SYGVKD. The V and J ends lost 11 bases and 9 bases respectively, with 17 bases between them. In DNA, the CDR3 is TGTGCCCCTGGGTCACTCGGCGGGCAGTACTTC. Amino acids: CAPGSLGGQYF.

The CDR3 nucleotides are TGCGCCAGCAGCCAAGGGAGGGGCGGTAGGCGGCCCCAGCATTTT. Translation: CASSQGRGGRRPQHF. The V and J genes are TRBV4-1 and TRBJ1-5; possible D gene TRBD1, 5 bases. CDR3 length: 15 residues. The V and J ends lost 1 base and 9 bases respectively, with 16 bases between them. Germline V gene sequence: CDR1 MGHRA, CDR2 YSYEKL.

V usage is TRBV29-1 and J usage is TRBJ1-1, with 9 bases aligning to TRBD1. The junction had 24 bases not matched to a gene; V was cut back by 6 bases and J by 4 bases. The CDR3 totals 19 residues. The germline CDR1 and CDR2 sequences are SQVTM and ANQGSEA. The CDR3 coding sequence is TGCAGCGTAGATCCTCTTCCGGGACAGGGATATTCGGGTGGCACTGAAGCTTTCTTT. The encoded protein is CSVDPLPGQGYSGGTEAFF.

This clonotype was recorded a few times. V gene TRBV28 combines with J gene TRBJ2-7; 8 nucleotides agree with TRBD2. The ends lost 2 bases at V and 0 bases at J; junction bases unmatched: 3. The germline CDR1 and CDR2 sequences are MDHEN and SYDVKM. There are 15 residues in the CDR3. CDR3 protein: CASSLPGGPSYEQYF. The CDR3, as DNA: TGTGCCAGCAGTTTACCGGGAGGGCCCTCCTACGAGCAGTACTTC.

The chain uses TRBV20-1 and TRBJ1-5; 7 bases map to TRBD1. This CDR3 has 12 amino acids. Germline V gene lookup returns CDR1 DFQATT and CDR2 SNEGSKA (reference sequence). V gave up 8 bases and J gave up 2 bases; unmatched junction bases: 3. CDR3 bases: TGCAGTCTCGGACAGGGCAATCAGCCCCAGCATTTT. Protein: CSLGQGNQPQHF.

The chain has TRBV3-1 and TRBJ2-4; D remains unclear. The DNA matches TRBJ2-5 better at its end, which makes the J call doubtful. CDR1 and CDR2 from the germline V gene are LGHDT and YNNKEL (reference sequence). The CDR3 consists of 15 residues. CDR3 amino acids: CASSQETGEVETQYF. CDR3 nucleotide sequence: TGTGCCAGCAGCCAGGAGACTGGCGAGGTCGAGACCCAGTACTTC.

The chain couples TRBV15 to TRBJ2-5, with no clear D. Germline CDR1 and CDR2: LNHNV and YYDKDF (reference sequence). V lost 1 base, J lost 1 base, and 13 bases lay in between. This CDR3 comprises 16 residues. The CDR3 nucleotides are TGTGCCACCAGCAGAGTGTTGGGCGCCCTCCAAGAGACCCAGTACTTC. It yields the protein CATSRVLGALQETQYF.

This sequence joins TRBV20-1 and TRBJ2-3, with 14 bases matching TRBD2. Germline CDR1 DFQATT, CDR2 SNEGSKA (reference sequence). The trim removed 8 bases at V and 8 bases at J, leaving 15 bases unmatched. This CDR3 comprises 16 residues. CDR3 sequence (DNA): TGCAGTCCCCCGGAGGGACTAGCGGGAGTTGGGGGTACGCAGTATTTT. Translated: CSPPEGLAGVGGTQYF.

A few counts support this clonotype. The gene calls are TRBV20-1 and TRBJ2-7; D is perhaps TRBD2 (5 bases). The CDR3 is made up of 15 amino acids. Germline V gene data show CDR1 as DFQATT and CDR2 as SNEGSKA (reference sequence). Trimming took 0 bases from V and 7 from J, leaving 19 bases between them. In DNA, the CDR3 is TGCAGTGCTAGAGATTTCGGACTTGCCTCTCGGGAGCAGTACTTC. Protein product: CSARDFGLASREQYF.

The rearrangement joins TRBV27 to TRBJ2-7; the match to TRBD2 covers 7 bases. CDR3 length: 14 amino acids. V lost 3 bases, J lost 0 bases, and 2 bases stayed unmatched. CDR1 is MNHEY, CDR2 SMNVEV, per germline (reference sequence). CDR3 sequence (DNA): TGTGCCAGCAGTTTTGAGCGGGACTCCTACGAGCAGTACTTC. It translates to CASSFERDSYEQYF.

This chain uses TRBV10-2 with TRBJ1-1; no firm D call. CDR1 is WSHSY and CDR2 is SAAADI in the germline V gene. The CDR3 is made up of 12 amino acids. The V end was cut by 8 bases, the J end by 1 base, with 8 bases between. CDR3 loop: CASGGRNTEAFF. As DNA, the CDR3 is TGCGCCAGCGGAGGGAGGAACACTGAAGCTTTCTTT.

CDR3 DNA: TGTGCCAGCAGCCCCACGGGGGAGAGCTCCTACGAGCAGTACTTC. Amino acids: CASSPTGESSYEQYF. This chain uses TRBV6-2 or TRBV6-3 with TRBJ2-7, with D possibly TRBD2 on 6 matching bases. V lost 6 bases and J lost 0, with 15 bases in between. Per the germline V gene, CDR1 is MNHEY and CDR2 is SVGEGT. This CDR3 has 15 amino acids.

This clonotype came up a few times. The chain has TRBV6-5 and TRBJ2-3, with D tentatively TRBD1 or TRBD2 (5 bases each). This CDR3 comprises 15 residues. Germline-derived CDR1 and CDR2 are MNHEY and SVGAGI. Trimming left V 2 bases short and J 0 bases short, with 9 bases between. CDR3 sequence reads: CASSYRDPSTDTQYF. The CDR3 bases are TGTGCCAGCAGTTACCGGGACCCGAGCACAGATACGCAGTATTTT.

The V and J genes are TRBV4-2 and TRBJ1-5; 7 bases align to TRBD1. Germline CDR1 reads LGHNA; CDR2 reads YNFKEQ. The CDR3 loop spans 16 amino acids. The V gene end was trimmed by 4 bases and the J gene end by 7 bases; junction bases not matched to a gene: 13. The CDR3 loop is CASSPGYRGLGQPQHF. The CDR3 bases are TGTGCCAGCAGCCCAGGATACAGGGGATTGGGCCAGCCCCAGCATTTT.

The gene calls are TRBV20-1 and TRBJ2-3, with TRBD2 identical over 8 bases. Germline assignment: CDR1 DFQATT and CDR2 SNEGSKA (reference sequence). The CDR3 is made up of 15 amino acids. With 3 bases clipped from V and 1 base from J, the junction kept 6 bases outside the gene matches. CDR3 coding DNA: TGCAGTGCTAGTAACGCGGGAGGAGGCACAGATACGCAGTATTTT. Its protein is CSASNAGGGTDTQYF.

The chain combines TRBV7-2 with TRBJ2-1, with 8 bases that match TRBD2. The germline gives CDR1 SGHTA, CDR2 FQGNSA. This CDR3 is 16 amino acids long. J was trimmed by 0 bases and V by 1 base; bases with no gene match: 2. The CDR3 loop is CASSLVGTSSYNEQFF. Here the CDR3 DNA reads TGTGCCAGCAGCTTAGTCGGGACTAGCTCCTACAATGAGCAGTTCTTC.

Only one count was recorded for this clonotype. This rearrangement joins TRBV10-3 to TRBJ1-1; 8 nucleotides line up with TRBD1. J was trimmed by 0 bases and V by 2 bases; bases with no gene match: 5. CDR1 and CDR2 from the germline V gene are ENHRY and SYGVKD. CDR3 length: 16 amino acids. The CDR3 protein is CAISEAWTGMNTEAFF. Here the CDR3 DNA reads TGTGCCATCAGTGAGGCTTGGACAGGGATGAACACTGAAGCTTTCTTT.

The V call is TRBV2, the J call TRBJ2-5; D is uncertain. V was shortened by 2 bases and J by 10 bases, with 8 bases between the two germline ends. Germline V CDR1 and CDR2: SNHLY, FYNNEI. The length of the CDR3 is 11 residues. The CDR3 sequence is CASSEYGNQYF. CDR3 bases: TGTGCCAGCAGTGAATACGGAAACCAGTACTTC. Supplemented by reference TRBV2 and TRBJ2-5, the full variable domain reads EPEVTQTPSHQVTQMGQEVILRCVPISNHLYFYWYRQILGQKVEFLVSFYNNEISEKSEIFDDQFSVERPDGSNFTLKIRSTKLEDSAMYFCASSEYGNQYFGPGTRLLVL.

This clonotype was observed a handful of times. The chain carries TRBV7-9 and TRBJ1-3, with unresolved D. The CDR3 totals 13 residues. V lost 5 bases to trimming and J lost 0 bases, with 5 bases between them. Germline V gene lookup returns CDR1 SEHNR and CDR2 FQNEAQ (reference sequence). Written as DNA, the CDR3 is TGTGCCAGCAGCGTGAGCTCTGGAAACACCATATATTTT. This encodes CASSVSSGNTIYF.

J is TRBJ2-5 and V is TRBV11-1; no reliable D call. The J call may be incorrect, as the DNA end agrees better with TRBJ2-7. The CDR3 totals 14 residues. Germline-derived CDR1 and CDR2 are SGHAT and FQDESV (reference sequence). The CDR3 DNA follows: TGTGCCAGCAGCTTAGGCGGATCAGCTATCGAGCAGTACTTC. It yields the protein CASSLGGSAIEQYF.

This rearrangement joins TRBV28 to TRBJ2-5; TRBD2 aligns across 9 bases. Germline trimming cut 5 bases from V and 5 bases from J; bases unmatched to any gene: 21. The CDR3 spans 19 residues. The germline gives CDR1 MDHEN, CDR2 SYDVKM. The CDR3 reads CASSPGLAGNPSSWETQYF. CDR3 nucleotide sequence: TGTGCCAGCAGTCCGGGGCTAGCGGGAAACCCATCTTCTTGGGAGACCCAGTACTTC. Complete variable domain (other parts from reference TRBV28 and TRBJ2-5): DVKVTQSSRYLVKRTGEKVFLECVQDMDHENMFWYRQDPGLGLRLIYFSYDVKMKEKGDIPEGYSVSREKKERFSLILESASTNQTSMYLCASSPGLAGNPSSWETQYFGPGTRLLVL.

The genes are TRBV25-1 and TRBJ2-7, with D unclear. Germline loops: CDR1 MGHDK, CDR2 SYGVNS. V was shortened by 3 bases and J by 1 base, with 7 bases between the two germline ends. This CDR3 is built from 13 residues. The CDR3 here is CASSESWSYEQYF. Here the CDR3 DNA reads TGTGCCAGCAGTGAGTCGTGGTCCTACGAGCAGTACTTC.

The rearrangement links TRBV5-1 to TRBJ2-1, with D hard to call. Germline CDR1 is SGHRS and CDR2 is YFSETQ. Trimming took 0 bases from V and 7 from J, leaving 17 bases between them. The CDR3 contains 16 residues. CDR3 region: CASSLVHAELGNEQFF. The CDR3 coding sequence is TGCGCCAGCAGCTTGGTTCACGCGGAGTTGGGGAATGAGCAGTTCTTC.

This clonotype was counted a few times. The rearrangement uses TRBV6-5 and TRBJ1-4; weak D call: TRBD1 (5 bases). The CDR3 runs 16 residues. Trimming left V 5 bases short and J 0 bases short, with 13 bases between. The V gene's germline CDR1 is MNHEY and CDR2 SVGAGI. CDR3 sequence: CASSRGPIATNEKLFF. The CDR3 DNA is TGTGCCAGCAGTAGGGGACCTATTGCAACTAATGAAAAACTGTTTTTT.

Here the CDR3 DNA reads TGCGCCAGCAGCTTGGAAGCGGGAGGGCGACACAATGAGCAGTTCTTC. It codes for CASSLEAGGRHNEQFF. The rearrangement joins TRBV5-1 to TRBJ2-1; 10 bases are shared with TRBD2. The length of the CDR3 is 16 residues. Trimming cost V 0 bases and J 5 bases; bases outside gene matches: 5. Germline assignment: CDR1 SGHRS and CDR2 YFSETQ.

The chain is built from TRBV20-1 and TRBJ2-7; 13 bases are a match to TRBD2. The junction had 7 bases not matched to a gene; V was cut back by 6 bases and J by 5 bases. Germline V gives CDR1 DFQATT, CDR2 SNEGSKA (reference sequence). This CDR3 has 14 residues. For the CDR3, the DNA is TGCAGTGCCCGACCGGGACTAGCGGGAAACGAGCAGTACTTC. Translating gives CSARPGLAGNEQYF.